The entry that follows covers one T cell receptor beta chain sequence. This record comes from a study of shared T cell receptors in the human thymus. Sequenced by immunoSEQ multiplex PCR; TCRdb stores in-frame clones only, minus some. The repertoire consists of 500,000 to 750,000 clones, with approximately 90% occurring once and the leading ten covering 0.01%. The CDR3 contains 11 residues. Per the germline V gene, CDR1 is DFQATT and CDR2 is SNEGSKA (reference sequence). V trimming: 7 bases; J trimming: 5 bases; junction bases outside the gene matches: 4. Another study also made use of these data, one on human thymus T cells. That work states: Healthy Finnish infants having corrective surgery for congenital heart defects served as donors.

This chain joins TRBV20-1 and TRBJ2-7; 8 nucleotides line up with TRBD1. This sequence was found in a boy younger than two with a congenital heart defect. The sequenced material came from thymocytes. This CDR3 reads CSVTGADEQYF. CDR3 in DNA: TGCAGTGTGACAGGGGCGGACGAGCAGTACTTC.